In its sample, the clone carrying this TCR beta chain was seen many times. What it recognizes is unknown. The read gets to within 3 residues of the CDR3 end, and the germline J gene fills in the rest. The sample is drawn from a study of T cell clonality in common variable immunodeficiency. Study-wide results and caveats: Common variable immunodeficiency TCR beta sequences reportedly had fewer deletions and N-nucleotide insertions.

Patients had low serum IgG, IgA and/or IgM and specific antibody deficiency. CVID subjects were 15 or so female and around 28 male, aged 9 to 64. For at least one year, all CVID subjects received replacement immunoglobulin. This CDR3 spans 13 amino acids. Trimming stripped 8 bases from V and 0 bases from J, with 11 bases between. CDR1 is SNHLY, CDR2 FYNNEI, per germline. CVID and control samples used equivalent genomic DNA input. Sequenced by immunoSEQ multiplex PCR; TCRdb stores in-frame clones only, minus some. The sample holds 30,000 to 40,000 clones, and no clone turns up only once. The sequencing input was peripheral blood mononuclear cells. The chain uses TRBV2 and TRBJ2-7; D is uncertain. This TCR derives from a human donor with common variable immunodeficiency. The CDR3 spells CASCSGSSYEQYF. CDR3 DNA, as far as it was read: TGTGCCAGCTGTTCCGGGTCCTCCTACGAG. Based on the CDR3 plus reference TRBV2 and TRBJ2-7, the full variable domain is EPEVTQTPSHQVTQMGQEVILRCVPISNHLYFYWYRQILGQKVEFLVSFYNNEISEKSEIFDDQFSVERPDGSNFTLKIRSTKLEDSAMYFCASCSGSSYEQYFGPGTRLTVT.